These 21 T cell receptor beta chains originate from one sample sequenced in a study of human T cells and chemical hapten exposure. Total RNA was isolated from unfractionated whole blood. TCRdb used MiXCR to reprocess the 5' RACE reads, holding one entry per CDR3 protein. The repertoire holds more than 60,000 distinct CDR3 sequences, with roughly 15% as singletons. The receptors derive from a female donor in good health.

This clonotype was counted between two and nine times. CDR3 loop: CASSQAPTAGSGELFF. CDR3 bases: TGTGCCAGCAGCCAAGCCCCTACTGCGGGATCCGGGGAGCTGTTTTTT. V usage is TRBV4-2 and J usage is TRBJ2-2; tentatively, D is TRBD2 (6 bases). The germline V and J ends were trimmed by 1 base and 6 bases, with 15 bases remaining between them. This CDR3 is 16 amino acids long. Looked up from germline, CDR1 is LGHNA and CDR2 is YNFKEQ.

The chain employs TRBV3-1 and TRBJ1-2; no definite D call. Germline loops: CDR1 LGHDT, CDR2 YNNKEL (reference sequence). V was pared by 1 base and J by 2 bases, with 5 bases between. The CDR3 is made up of 13 amino acids. CDR3 region: CASSQADNYGYTF. The CDR3 DNA follows: TGTGCCAGCAGCCAAGCTGACAACTATGGCTACACCTTC.

This clonotype was counted a few times. The V and J genes are TRBV5-4 and TRBJ2-3; D is perhaps TRBD1 (5 bases). Germline CDR1 reads SGHNT; CDR2 reads YYREEE (reference sequence). The CDR3 contains 14 residues. Trimming cost V 4 bases and J 2 bases, with 11 bases left between them. The CDR3 loop reads CASSPGQATDTQYF. The CDR3 region has the DNA TGTGCCAGCAGCCCTGGACAAGCCACAGATACGCAGTATTTT.

This clonotype has a handful of counts. The V gene is TRBV27, the J gene TRBJ1-1, with TRBD1 matching 7 bases. This CDR3 is 14 amino acids long. With V trimmed by 6 bases and J by 0 bases, 4 bases remained unmatched. CDR1 and CDR2 from the germline V gene are MNHEY and SMNVEV (reference sequence). CDR3 bases: TGTGCCAGCAGCGGGACAGAGATGAACACTGAAGCTTTCTTT. Its translation is CASSGTEMNTEAFF.

V is TRBV19 and J is TRBJ1-1; no clear D. Germline V gives CDR1 LNHDA, CDR2 SQIVND (reference sequence). This CDR3 has 13 residues. Trimming left V 3 bases short and J 4 bases short, with 9 bases between. The CDR3 region has the DNA TGTGCCAGTAGTATCCGGGAATTCACTGAAGCTTTCTTT. Protein: CASSIREFTEAFF.

CDR3 residues: CSVEARGTQYF. The CDR3 DNA follows: TGCAGCGTTGAAGCTAGGGGGACGCAGTATTTT. V gene TRBV29-1 combines with J gene TRBJ2-3; D is perhaps TRBD1 (6 bases). This CDR3 has 11 residues. CDR1 and CDR2 (germline): SQVTM, ANQGSEA. V lost 1 base and J 9 bases, leaving 8 bases between the germline ends.

The chain is built from TRBV29-1 and TRBJ2-5; 11 nucleotides align to TRBD2. V was clipped by 6 bases and J by 4 bases; unmatched bases: 4. This CDR3 is built from 13 residues. Per germline, CDR1 SQVTM and CDR2 ANQGSEA. The CDR3 coding sequence is TGCAGCGTCCTACTAGCGGGAGTAGAGACCCAGTACTTC. Translating it yields CSVLLAGVETQYF.

This clonotype was found many times. V gene TRBV20-1 combines with J gene TRBJ2-5; 8 bases fit TRBD2. Losses at the gene ends were 1 base for V and 5 bases for J; bases not matched to a gene: 6. Germline V gene lookup returns CDR1 DFQATT and CDR2 SNEGSKA (reference sequence). This CDR3 is built from 14 residues. The CDR3 loop reads CSARVGTSSETQYF. CDR3 sequence (DNA): TGCAGTGCTAGAGTCGGGACTAGTTCGGAGACCCAGTACTTC.

This clonotype was counted only a few times. The rearrangement links TRBV6-2 or TRBV6-3 to TRBJ1-1; D ambiguous. The CDR3 length is 15 residues. CDR1 is MNHEY, CDR2 SVGEGT, per germline. V shed 7 bases and J shed 2 bases, with 17 bases lying between them. The CDR3, as DNA: TGTGCCAGCACCAACGGATGGGCTCCAAACACTGAAGCTTTCTTT. It is translated as CASTNGWAPNTEAFF.

This sequence joins TRBV6-6 and TRBJ2-1; 13 nucleotides align to TRBD2. The CDR3 is made up of 17 amino acids. The germline gives CDR1 MNHNY, CDR2 SVGAGI (reference sequence). V shed 6 bases, J shed 0 bases, and the junction held 5 bases outside the gene matches. CDR3 in amino acids: CASRRTSGGSSYNEQFF. The CDR3 nucleotides read TGTGCCAGCAGAAGGACTAGCGGGGGCAGCTCCTACAATGAGCAGTTCTTC.

This clonotype was seen more than once but under ten times. This chain connects TRBV4-3 to TRBJ2-1; D possibly uses TRBD1 or TRBD2 (6 bases each). The germline CDR1 and CDR2 sequences are LGHNA and YSLEER. Between the trimmed V and J ends, which lost 0 bases and 4 bases, there was a span of 13 bases. The CDR3 is 16 residues long. The CDR3 nucleotides are TGCGCCAGCAGCCAAGAATGGTGGGGGGCATACAATGAGCAGTTCTTC. The encoded protein is CASSQEWWGAYNEQFF.

This sequence joins TRBV20-1 and TRBJ2-7; unclear D gene. The CDR3 covers 11 residues. V was trimmed by 8 bases and J by 7 bases, leaving 15 bases between them. Per the germline V gene, CDR1 is DFQATT and CDR2 is SNEGSKA (reference sequence). This chain's CDR3 is CSWSGTWEQYF. DNA for the CDR3: TGCAGTTGGTCGGGCACTTGGGAGCAGTACTTC.

At least ten counts were recorded for this clonotype. The chain joins TRBV20-1 to TRBJ2-5; D perhaps matches TRBD2 (6 bases). The CDR3 runs to 15 residues. Trimming pared 1 base from V and 5 bases from J, leaving 17 bases between. The V gene's germline CDR1 is DFQATT and CDR2 SNEGSKA (reference sequence). Here the CDR3 reads CSARAPSAGMETQYF. The CDR3 nucleotides read TGCAGTGCTAGAGCTCCTAGCGCCGGGATGGAGACCCAGTACTTC.

This clonotype was seen a few times. This chain connects TRBV19 to TRBJ1-6, with 9 bases fitting TRBD1. The trim removed 9 bases at V and 5 bases at J, leaving 2 bases unmatched. Germline V gene lookup returns CDR1 LNHDA and CDR2 SQIVND (reference sequence). This CDR3 spans 13 amino acids. DNA for the CDR3: TGTGCCAGCCGGGACAGGGATAATTCACCCCTCCACTTT. It specifies CASRDRDNSPLHF.

This clonotype was detected many times. This sequence joins TRBV12-3 or TRBV12-4 and TRBJ2-7; no definite D call. This CDR3 contains 12 residues. The V and J ends lost 5 bases and 5 bases respectively, with 10 bases between them. This CDR3 is CASSPQGNEQYF. The DNA of the CDR3 is TGTGCCAGCAGTCCCCAAGGGAACGAGCAGTACTTC.

This clonotype has at least ten counts. The chain links TRBV2 to TRBJ2-2, with TRBD2 identical over 8 bases. Germline loops: CDR1 SNHLY, CDR2 FYNNEI. V lost 5 bases and J lost 5; bases outside the gene matches: 7. This CDR3 has 15 amino acids. The CDR3 nucleotides are TGTGCCAGCAGTCCCGGGGTAGCGGGGACCGGGGAGCTGTTTTTT. This sequence encodes CASSPGVAGTGELFF. The variable domain in full, with the rest retrieved from reference TRBV2 and TRBJ2-2, is EPEVTQTPSHQVTQMGQEVILRCVPISNHLYFYWYRQILGQKVEFLVSFYNNEISEKSEIFDDQFSVERPDGSNFTLKIRSTKLEDSAMYFCASSPGVAGTGELFFGEGSRLTVL.

The CDR3 DNA reads TGCAGCGTTGGCCTGCCGCACGGCACAGATACGCAGTATTTT. It encodes CSVGLPHGTDTQYF. The chain links TRBV29-1 to TRBJ2-3, with D unresolved. Germline V gene sequence: CDR1 SQVTM, CDR2 ANQGSEA. Trimming cost V 4 bases and J 1 base, with 12 bases left between them. This CDR3 contains 14 residues.

This clonotype showed up just a few times. In nucleotides, the CDR3 is TGCAGGGCGGGAAAGAACACTGAAGCTTTCTTT. Translated, it gives CRAGKNTEAFF. V is TRBV20-1 and J is TRBJ1-1; no clear D gene. CDR1 and CDR2 (germline): DFQATT, SNEGSKA (reference sequence). This CDR3 comprises 11 residues.

This clonotype was seen a few times. The chain couples TRBV27 to TRBJ1-2; 11 nucleotides line up with TRBD1. The V and J ends lost 5 bases and 2 bases, in that order; junction bases with no gene match: 4. The germline CDR1 and CDR2 sequences are MNHEY and SMNVEV (reference sequence). CDR3 length equals 15 residues. The CDR3 reads CASSAGTGGNYGYTF. The CDR3 bases are TGTGCCAGCAGTGCCGGGACAGGGGGAAACTATGGCTACACCTTC.

This clonotype was detected only a few times. This rearrangement joins TRBV7-2 to TRBJ1-5; 9 bases fit TRBD1. Germline values: CDR1 SGHTA, CDR2 FQGNSA. This CDR3 spans 15 amino acids. The trim removed 2 bases at V and 4 bases at J, leaving 3 bases unmatched. The CDR3 DNA is TGTGCCAGCAGCTTAAGGACAGGGGTAAATCAGCCCCAGCATTTT. Residues: CASSLRTGVNQPQHF. Drawing the rest from reference TRBV7-2 and TRBJ1-5, the complete variable domain is GAGVSQSPSNKVTEKGKDVELRCDPISGHTALYWYRQSLGQGLEFLIYFQGNSAPDKSGLPSDRFSAERTGGSVSTLTIQRTQQEDSAVYLCASSLRTGVNQPQHFGDGTRLSIL.

V is TRBV3-1 and J is TRBJ2-1; D possibly corresponds to TRBD2 (5 bases). V was trimmed by 2 bases and J by 0 bases, leaving 11 bases between them. Per germline, CDR1 LGHDT and CDR2 YNNKEL (reference sequence). This CDR3 has 16 amino acids. CDR3 residues: CASSQQRNTSYNEQFF. As DNA, the CDR3 is TGTGCCAGCAGCCAACAGCGGAACACCTCCTACAATGAGCAGTTCTTC.